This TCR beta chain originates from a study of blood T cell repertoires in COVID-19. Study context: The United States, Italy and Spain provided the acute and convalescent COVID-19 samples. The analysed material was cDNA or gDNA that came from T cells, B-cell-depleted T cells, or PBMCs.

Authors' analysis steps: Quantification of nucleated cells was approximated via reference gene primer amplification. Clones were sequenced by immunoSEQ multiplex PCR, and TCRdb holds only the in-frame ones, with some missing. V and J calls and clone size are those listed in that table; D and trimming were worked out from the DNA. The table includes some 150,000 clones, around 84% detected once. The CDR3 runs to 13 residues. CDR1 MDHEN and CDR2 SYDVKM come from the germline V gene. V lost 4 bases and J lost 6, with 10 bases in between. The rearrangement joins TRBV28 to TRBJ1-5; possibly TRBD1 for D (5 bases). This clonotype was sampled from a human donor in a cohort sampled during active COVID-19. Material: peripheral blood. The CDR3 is CASSSGWGQPQHF. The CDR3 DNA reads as TGTGCCAGCAGTTCAGGGTGGGGTCAGCCCCAGCATTTT.